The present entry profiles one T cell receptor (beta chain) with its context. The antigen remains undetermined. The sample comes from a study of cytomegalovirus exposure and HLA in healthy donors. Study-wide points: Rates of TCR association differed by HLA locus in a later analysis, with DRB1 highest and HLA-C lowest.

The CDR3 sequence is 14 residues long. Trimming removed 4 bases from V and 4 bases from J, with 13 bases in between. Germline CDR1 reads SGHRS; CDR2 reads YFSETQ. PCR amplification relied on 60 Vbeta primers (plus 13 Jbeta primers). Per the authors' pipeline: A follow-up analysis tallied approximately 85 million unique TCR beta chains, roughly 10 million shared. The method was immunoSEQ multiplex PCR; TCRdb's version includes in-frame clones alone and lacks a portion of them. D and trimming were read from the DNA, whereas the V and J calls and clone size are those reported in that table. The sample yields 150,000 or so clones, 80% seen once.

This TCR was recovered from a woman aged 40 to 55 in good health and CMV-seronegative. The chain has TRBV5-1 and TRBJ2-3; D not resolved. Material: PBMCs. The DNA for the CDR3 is TGCGCCAGCAGCCCGTCCGGGTACGCAGATACGCAGTATTTT. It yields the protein CASSPSGYADTQYF.